The rows below give T cell receptor beta chains drawn from one sample of a study of radiation and T cells in renal cell carcinoma. Repertoires were generated with immunoSEQ multiplex PCR, while TCRdb's copy carries only in-frame clones and drops some. This sample has around 94,000 clones, with 80% to 90% found just once. The source was blood, collected from a patient whose treatment included radiotherapy and nephrectomy. The origin of the receptors is a man aged 45-60 years with renal cell carcinoma. Each CDR3 is given with its conserved first and last residue. A D gene is named only where the DNA matches it firmly. The size field is filled for only some rows; it gives once, few, many or a size class.

cdr3_aa,cdr3_nt,v_call,clone_size,j_call,d_call
CASSLAGLAGMQETQYF,TGTGCCAGCAGCTTAGCGGGGCTAGCGGGTATGCAAGAGACCCAGTACTTC,TRBV7-8,-,TRBJ2-5,TRBD2
CSAGGGSNTGELFF,TGCAGCGCCGGGGGGGGATCCAACACCGGGGAGCTGTTTTTT,TRBV29-1,-,TRBJ2-2,TRBD2
CASSQVLGASTDTQYF,TGCGCCAGCAGCCAGGTCTTGGGGGCTAGCACAGATACGCAGTATTTT,TRBV4-1,-,TRBJ2-3,-
CASSPGGNTEAFF,TGTGCCAGTAGTCCTGGGGGGAACACTGAAGCTTTCTTT,TRBV19,few,TRBJ1-1,-
CASSARVGSGTSVRTGELFF,TGTGCCAGCAGTGCCCGCGTGGGTTCCGGGACTAGCGTAAGAACCGGGGAGCTGTTTTTT,TRBV6-1,once,TRBJ2-2,TRBD2
CASSLGYSNQPQHF,TGTGCCAGCAGCTTGGGGTATAGCAATCAGCCCCAGCATTTT,TRBV7-9,-,TRBJ1-5,-
CASKFTGGHEQYF,TGTGCCAGCAAGTTTACAGGGGGGCACGAGCAGTACTTC,TRBV11-2,-,TRBJ2-7,TRBD1
CASSHQARGDYGYTF,TGCGCCAGCAGCCATCAGGCCAGGGGCGACTATGGCTACACCTTC,TRBV4-1,once,TRBJ1-2,-
CASSVLSTRSTGELFF,TGTGCCAGCAGCGTATTATCGACTAGAAGCACCGGGGAGCTGTTTTTT,TRBV9,-,TRBJ2-2,-
CAWSEGRSSGNTIYF,TGTGCCTGGAGTGAAGGACGGAGCTCTGGAAACACCATATATTTT,TRBV30,-,TRBJ1-3,-
CASSLTGDPNTGELFF,TGTGCCAGCAGCTTAACGGGAGACCCCAACACCGGGGAGCTGTTTTTT,TRBV7-3,-,TRBJ2-2,-
CASSAPGTGVFGGELFF,TGTGCCAGTAGTGCTCCCGGGACAGGGGTTTTCGGCGGGGAGCTGTTTTTT,TRBV19,-,TRBJ2-2,TRBD1
CASSHSGGLVETQYF,TGTGCCAGCAGCCACTCCGGGGGGTTAGTAGAGACCCAGTACTTC,TRBV5-8,-,TRBJ2-5,TRBD2
CASSVTAGSSGNTIYF,TGTGCCAGCAGTGTGACAGCGGGAAGCTCTGGAAACACCATATATTTT,TRBV2,-,TRBJ1-3,-
CASSPGGGDNEQFF,TGTGCCAGCAGCCCCGGAGGAGGGGACAATGAGCAGTTCTTC,TRBV7-9,-,TRBJ2-1,-
CARGGASDTQYF,TGTGCCAGAGGGGGGGCCTCAGATACGCAGTATTTT,TRBV7-9,-,TRBJ2-3,-
CASSVRIPSYEQYF,TGTGCCAGCAGTGTACGGATACCCTCCTACGAGCAGTACTTC,TRBV2,-,TRBJ2-7,-
CATSRDRGREQFF,TGTGCCACCAGCAGAGATCGTGGCCGGGAGCAGTTCTTC,TRBV15,-,TRBJ2-1,-
CASSRQGNSNQPQHF,TGCGCCAGCAGTCGACAGGGAAATAGCAATCAGCCCCAGCATTTT,TRBV10-2,-,TRBJ1-5,TRBD1
CASSTRTYTGELFF,TGTGCCAGCAGCACCCGGACTTACACCGGGGAGCTGTTTTTT,TRBV9,-,TRBJ2-2,-
CASSPTGGAGSYEQYF,TGTGCCAGCTCTCCTACCGGGGGGGCAGGTAGTTACGAGCAGTACTTC,TRBV18,-,TRBJ2-7,TRBD2
CASSGLQGFLHF,TGTGCCAGCTCGGGACTTCAGGGTTTCCTCCACTTT,TRBV18,-,TRBJ1-6,-
CASSTVKIYSNQPQHF,TGTGCCAGCAGCACTGTAAAAATCTATAGCAATCAGCCCCAGCATTTT,TRBV28,few,TRBJ1-5,-
CASSSRNEKLFF,TGTGCCAGCAGTTCCCGCAATGAAAAACTGTTTTTT,TRBV27,-,TRBJ1-4,-
CASSIEYGVGVEQYF,TGTGCCAGTAGTATAGAATACGGCGTGGGGGTCGAGCAGTACTTC,TRBV19,-,TRBJ2-7,-
CASLAHFLNTEAFF,TGTGCCAGTCTGGCCCACTTTTTGAACACTGAAGCTTTCTTT,TRBV27,-,TRBJ1-1,-
CASSWTGTATTEAFF,TGTGCCAGCAGTTGGACCGGGACAGCGACCACTGAAGCTTTCTTT,TRBV7-2,-,TRBJ1-1,TRBD1
CASSLSGVIVGETQYF,TGTGCCAGCAGTTTATCGGGGGTTATTGTAGGGGAGACCCAGTACTTC,TRBV27,once,TRBJ2-5,-
CASSASQSSGNTIYF,TGTGCCAGCAGCGCCTCACAGAGCTCTGGAAACACCATATATTTT,TRBV9,-,TRBJ1-3,-
CASSLARGGAGQETQYF,TGCGCCAGCAGCTTGGCCCGAGGGGGCGCGGGCCAAGAGACCCAGTACTTC,TRBV5-1,-,TRBJ2-5,TRBD1
CASSIQGIGSGYTF,TGTGCCAGTAGTATCCAGGGGATTGGCAGCGGCTACACCTTC,TRBV19,few,TRBJ1-2,-
CAISEGDRGPQETQYF,TGTGCCATCAGTGAGGGGGACAGGGGCCCCCAAGAGACCCAGTACTTC,TRBV6-1,few,TRBJ2-5,TRBD1
CASSLTPYSNQPQHF,TGCGCCAGCAGCTTGACGCCTTATAGCAATCAGCCCCAGCATTTT,TRBV5-1,-,TRBJ1-5,-
CASSATGVQPQHF,TGTGCCAGCAGTGCGACAGGGGTCCAGCCCCAGCATTTT,TRBV25-1,-,TRBJ1-5,TRBD1
CASSLDQLAAGDTGELFF,TGTGCCAGCAGCTTAGATCAACTAGCAGCGGGAGACACCGGGGAGCTGTTTTTT,TRBV11-2,-,TRBJ2-2,TRBD2
CASNLVQGGGYTF,TGTGCCAGCAATCTGGTGCAGGGCGGTGGCTACACCTTC,TRBV6-6,-,TRBJ1-2,-
CAWIKGGSNTGELFF,TGTGCCTGGATAAAAGGCGGGTCGAACACCGGGGAGCTGTTTTTT,TRBV30,-,TRBJ2-2,-
CASSFGSGGEETQYF,TGCGCCAGCAGCTTCGGTAGCGGGGGAGAAGAGACCCAGTACTTC,TRBV5-1,-,TRBJ2-5,TRBD2
CASSSQGGLTNTEAFF,TGTGCCAGCAGCTCACAGGGGGGCTTAACGAACACTGAAGCTTTCTTT,TRBV7-3,-,TRBJ1-1,TRBD1
CASSPSTFPDTQYF,TGTGCCAGCAGCCCATCGACATTCCCAGATACGCAGTATTTT,TRBV13,-,TRBJ2-3,-
CASSFAGAETQYF,TGTGCCAGCAGCTTTGCGGGGGCTGAGACCCAGTACTTC,TRBV7-2,-,TRBJ2-5,-
CASSPSGTDTQYF,TGCGCCAGCAGCCCTAGCGGGACGGATACGCAGTATTTT,TRBV5-1,few,TRBJ2-3,TRBD2
CASSMDSQVSYEQYF,TGTGCCAGTAGTATGGACAGTCAAGTGTCCTACGAGCAGTACTTC,TRBV19,few,TRBJ2-7,-
CASSPSAGNTEAFF,TGTGCCAGCAGCCCCTCCGCGGGCAACACTGAAGCTTTCTTT,TRBV5-5,-,TRBJ1-1,-
CASSEILGYEQYF,TGTGCCAGCAGTGAAATACTGGGCTACGAGCAGTACTTC,TRBV2,-,TRBJ2-7,-
CASSLVGETQYF,TGTGCCAGCAGCTTAGTTGGGGAGACCCAGTACTTC,TRBV7-2,-,TRBJ2-5,-
CASTGGRTSVQETQYF,TGTGCCAGCACTGGAGGGCGGACTAGCGTACAAGAGACCCAGTACTTC,TRBV28,once,TRBJ2-5,TRBD2